This TCR beta chain was obtained from a study of T cells in localized non-small cell lung cancer. General observations from the study: Of the tissues analyzed, uninvolved adjacent lung showed maximal T cell clonality, greater than tumor. Heterogeneity remains possible, as sequencing covered one tumor region only. Of the top 100 tumor clones, median roughly 60 were in adjacent lung, more than 25 among its top 100. Elevated blood T cell density was associated with longer overall survival.

The data were produced by immunoSEQ multiplex PCR, yet TCRdb's version contains in-frame clones alone and is incomplete. This sample has about 11,000 clones, with approximately 90% found just once. Of note for this clone: Its specificity is unknown.

The V end lost 1 base, the J end lost 5 bases, and 12 bases lay between the germline ends. The germline V gene has CDR1 SGDLS and CDR2 YYNGEE. This CDR3 spans 14 amino acids. The gene calls are TRBV9 and TRBJ1-1, with D possibly being TRBD1 (6 bases). The source material was peripheral blood, sampled before any cancer treatment. This sequence originates from a male donor older than 55 with stage III lung adenocarcinoma. DNA of the CDR3: TGTGCCAGCAGCGTAACAGGGATTGGTACTGAAGCTTTCTTT. It translates to CASSVTGIGTEAFF.